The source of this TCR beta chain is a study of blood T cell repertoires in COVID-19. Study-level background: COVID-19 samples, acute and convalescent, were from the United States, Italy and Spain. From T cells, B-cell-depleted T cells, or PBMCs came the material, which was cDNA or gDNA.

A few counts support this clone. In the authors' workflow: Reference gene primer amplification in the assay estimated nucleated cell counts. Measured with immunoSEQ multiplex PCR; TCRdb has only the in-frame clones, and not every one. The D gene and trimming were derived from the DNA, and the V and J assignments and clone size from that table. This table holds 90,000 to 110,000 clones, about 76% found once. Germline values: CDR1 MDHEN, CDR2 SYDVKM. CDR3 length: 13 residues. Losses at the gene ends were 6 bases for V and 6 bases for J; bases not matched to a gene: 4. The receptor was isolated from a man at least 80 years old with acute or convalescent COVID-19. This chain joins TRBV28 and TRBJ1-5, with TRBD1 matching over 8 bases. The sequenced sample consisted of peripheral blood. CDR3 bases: TGTGCCAGCAGGAGGACAGGGACTCAGCCCCAGCATTTT. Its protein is CASRRTGTQPQHF.